This TCR beta chain was sequenced for a study of T-cell reconstitution after alpha-beta-depleted transplantation in children. As for this clonotype: Its antigen remains unidentified.

During its preparation, the TCRbeta library received unique molecular identifiers. A single record per CDR3 protein comes from TCRdb applying MiXCR to the PCR reads. The sample has about 1,000,000 distinct CDR3 sequences, around 30% seen once. Findings and caveats of the study: Counts and diversity of T cells one year after transplant came mostly from newly produced T cells.

The source was PBMCs, mostly from graft donor cells, collected 360 days after TCRalphabeta/CD19-depleted stem cell transplant. This receptor was taken from a boy less than two years old who had a stem cell transplant for SCID, so the T cells may come from the graft donor.

In DNA form, the CDR3 reads TGCAGTGCTAGAGCCAGGGCCGGAATCTCGGCCAAAAACATTCAGTACTTC. Translation: CSARARAGISAKNIQYF. The chain recombines TRBV20-1 with TRBJ2-4, with D possibly matching TRBD1 (5 bases). The germline V gene has CDR1 DFQATT and CDR2 SNEGSKA (reference sequence). The CDR3 loop spans 17 amino acids. V was clipped by 1 base and J by 1 base, with 17 bases between them.